The 22 T cell receptor beta chains presented below share a single source sample, sequenced in a study of PD-1 blockade in classical Hodgkin lymphoma. The time point was: cycle 4 day 1 (C4D1), after 5 to 7 weeks of nivolumab. Exposure to brentuximab vedotin varied, and each patient had relapsed following autologous stem cell transplantation. Generated by immunoSEQ multiplex PCR, the TCRdb table keeps only in-frame clones and is missing some. The repertoire holds some 30,000 clones, about four fifths seen once, with 17% in the top ten. This sample comprised peripheral blood mononuclear cells (PBMCs), obtained before the fourth cycle of nivolumab. Source of these receptors: a human donor with classical Hodgkin lymphoma.

The chain uses TRBV18 and TRBJ1-4; no definite D call. Germline CDR1 reads KGHSH; CDR2 reads LQKENI. The CDR3 runs 18 residues. The ends were cut back, 5 bases at V and 3 bases at J, with 22 bases in the middle. In DNA form, the CDR3 reads TGTGCCAGCTCATTCGAGGTGCCATCCACGGGAGCTAATGAAAAACTGTTTTTT. Amino acids: CASSFEVPSTGANEKLFF.

This clone has just a few counts. The chain uses TRBV5-1 and TRBJ2-7, with D unresolved. The CDR3 has 14 amino acids. CDR1 and CDR2 from the germline V gene are SGHRS and YFSETQ. Trimming cost V 0 bases and J 2 bases, with 9 bases left between them. Here the CDR3 reads CASSLGQKTYEQYF. DNA for the CDR3: TGCGCCAGCAGCTTGGGGCAGAAGACCTACGAGCAGTACTTC.

This clone was detected a few times. The chain links TRBV28 to TRBJ1-2; D is ambiguous. Germline V gene sequence: CDR1 MDHEN, CDR2 SYDVKM. The V and J ends lost 3 bases and 0 bases respectively, with 8 bases between them. The CDR3 sequence is 14 residues long. The CDR3, as DNA: TGTGCCAGCAGTTTCCCAGCGACTAACTATGGCTACACCTTC. Its translation: CASSFPATNYGYTF.

This CDR3 is CSVADRGGFDYGYTF. DNA of the CDR3: TGCAGCGTTGCGGACAGGGGAGGTTTTGACTATGGCTACACCTTC. The rearrangement joins TRBV29-1 to TRBJ1-2, with 9 bases that match TRBD1. The V gene end was trimmed by 4 bases and the J gene end by 3 bases; junction bases not matched to a gene: 9. The CDR3 runs to 15 residues. Germline CDR1 SQVTM, CDR2 ANQGSEA.

The V gene is TRBV13, the J gene TRBJ2-5, with 9 bases that match TRBD2. CDR3 length: 16 residues. Germline trimming cut 5 bases from V and 5 bases from J; bases unmatched to any gene: 12. Per germline, CDR1 PRHDT and CDR2 FYEKMQ (reference sequence). CDR3 DNA sequence: TGTGCCAGCAGCACGCGAACACCTAGCGGGGTGGAGACCCAGTACTTC. This sequence encodes CASSTRTPSGVETQYF.

The chain carries TRBV11-2 and TRBJ2-1; TRBD2 matches at 9 bases. Germline lookup yields CDR1 SGHAT and CDR2 FQNNGV. Unmatched junction bases numbered 5, after V lost 5 bases and J lost 3 bases. The CDR3 loop spans 15 amino acids. Here the CDR3 DNA reads TGTGCCAGCAGCCTAGCGGGGAGGAGCTACAATGAGCAGTTCTTC. Its protein is CASSLAGRSYNEQFF.

The rearrangement uses TRBV6-5 and TRBJ2-2; TRBD2 matches at 8 bases. Looked up from germline, CDR1 is MNHEY and CDR2 is SVGAGI. This CDR3 contains 15 residues. Germline trimming cut 5 bases from V and 4 bases from J; bases unmatched to any gene: 6. CDR3 DNA: TGTGCCAGCAGTCCCGGGAGGGCCCGCACCGGGGAGCTGTTTTTT. Its translation is CASSPGRARTGELFF.

The chain combines TRBV28 with TRBJ1-4; 8 bases are shared with TRBD1. With 5 bases clipped from V and 3 bases from J, the junction kept 5 bases outside the gene matches. The CDR3 sequence is 15 residues long. The V gene's germline CDR1 is MDHEN and CDR2 SYDVKM. CDR3 protein: CASSMTGVANEKLFF. DNA for the CDR3: TGTGCCAGCAGTATGACAGGGGTGGCTAATGAAAAACTGTTTTTT.

A single count supports this clone. The gene calls are TRBV21-1 and TRBJ1-2; TRBD1 is taken as the D call from the table, unchecked against the DNA. TRBV21-1 is tagged as a pseudogene. The length of the CDR3 is 18 residues. CDR3 DNA sequence: TGTGCCAGCAGCTCCCGTAGGGTCAGGGTTAATTCTAACTATGGCTACACCTTC. Translated, it gives CASSSRRVRVNSNYGYTF.

The chain links TRBV19 to TRBJ1-6; 9 nucleotides align to TRBD1. Germline CDR1 is LNHDA and CDR2 is SQIVND (reference sequence). This CDR3 is built from 16 residues. V shed 10 bases, J shed 0 bases, and the junction held 7 bases outside the gene matches. The DNA of the CDR3 is TGTGCCACGAGACGGGGACAGGGCTCCTATAATTCACCCCTCCACTTT. Amino acid sequence: CATRRGQGSYNSPLHF.

This clone occurred once. This chain links TRBV5-1 with TRBJ1-1; D possibly corresponds to TRBD1 (6 bases). This CDR3 spans 15 amino acids. Germline assignment: CDR1 SGHRS and CDR2 YFSETQ. Trimming shortened V by 3 bases and J by 5 bases, and 17 bases separated the two germline ends. Here the CDR3 reads CASSSNQGRRTEAFF. The CDR3, as DNA: TGCGCCAGCAGCTCTAACCAGGGGAGGAGGACTGAAGCTTTCTTT.

In this sample, this clone turned up once. The rearrangement joins TRBV6-5 to TRBJ1-1; D uncertain. The V gene lost 6 bases and the J gene lost 11 bases, with 13 bases spanning the gap. Germline V gene lookup returns CDR1 MNHEY and CDR2 SVGAGI. The CDR3 covers 11 residues. CDR3 sequence reads: CASSTGVVAFF. DNA for the CDR3: TGTGCCAGCAGCACCGGGGTCGTGGCTTTCTTT.

The sample holds a few counts of this clone. The J gene is TRBJ2-3, the V gene TRBV11-2, with 8 bases aligning to TRBD1. The V segment lost 3 bases and the J segment 1 base; nucleotides outside the gene matches: 3. The V gene's germline CDR1 is SGHAT and CDR2 FQNNGV. The CDR3 consists of 15 residues. In DNA, the CDR3 is TGTGCCAGCAGCTTCAGGGGGCGCGGCACAGATACGCAGTATTTT. This sequence encodes CASSFRGRGTDTQYF. The full variable domain, rest sourced from reference TRBV11-2 and TRBJ2-3, is EAGVAQSPRYKIIEKRQSVAFWCNPISGHATLYWYQQILGQGPKLLIQFQNNGVVDDSQLPKDRFSAERLKGVDSTLKIQPAKLEDSAVYLCASSFRGRGTDTQYFGPGTRLTVL.

The rearrangement links TRBV2 to TRBJ1-5; TRBD1 is a possible D gene (5 bases). V was shortened by 2 bases and J by 3 bases, with 11 bases between the two germline ends. CDR1 is SNHLY, CDR2 FYNNEI, per germline. The CDR3 extends over 15 amino acids. The CDR3 DNA follows: TGTGCCAGCAGTGAAAATCCAGGGAACAATCAGCCCCAGCATTTT. Its protein product is CASSENPGNNQPQHF.

The rearrangement joins TRBV9 to TRBJ1-4; D not resolved. This CDR3 contains 17 residues. Germline V gene data show CDR1 as SGDLS and CDR2 as YYNGEE. Trimming pared 0 bases from V and 7 bases from J, leaving 19 bases between. The CDR3 nucleotides read TGTGCCAGCAGCGTAGGGAGAGGAGGCAGTGGGATTGAAAAACTGTTTTTT. The encoded protein is CASSVGRGGSGIEKLFF. Together with reference TRBV9 and TRBJ1-4, the CDR3 gives the full variable domain: DSGVTQTPKHLITATGQRVTLRCSPRSGDLSVYWYQQSLDQGLQFLIQYYNGEERAKGNILERFSAQQFPDLHSELNLSSLELGDSALYFCASSVGRGGSGIEKLFFGSGTQLSVL.

The chain joins TRBV4-3 to TRBJ2-7; D is unclear. Trimming took off 0 bases at V and 2 bases at J, with 8 bases between the two ends. There are 14 residues in the CDR3. Germline V CDR1 and CDR2: LGHNA, YSLEER. DNA of the CDR3: TGCGCCAGCAGCCAAGATGGCAGACCCTACGAGCAGTACTTC. Protein: CASSQDGRPYEQYF.

The CDR3 loop is CASRSRETQYF. CDR3 in DNA: TGCGCCAGTAGAAGCAGGGAGACCCAGTACTTC. The chain combines TRBV5-1 with TRBJ2-5; D is uncertain. Trimming removed 8 bases at V and 5 bases at J, with 10 bases between. The CDR3 consists of 11 residues. Germline CDR1 reads SGHRS; CDR2 reads YFSETQ.

This rearrangement joins TRBV5-1 to TRBJ1-1, with TRBD1 identical over 7 bases. The CDR3 runs to 14 residues. V dropped 4 bases and J dropped 1; count of bases not matched to a gene: 4. Germline V gene lookup returns CDR1 SGHRS and CDR2 YFSETQ. The CDR3 reads CASSRQGENTEAFF. The CDR3 DNA sequence: TGCGCCAGCAGCAGACAGGGAGAGAACACTGAAGCTTTCTTT.

The chain uses TRBV6-6 and TRBJ1-4; D not resolved. CDR3 length: 15 amino acids. The germline V gene encodes CDR1 MNHNY and CDR2 SVGAGI (reference sequence). V gave up 5 bases and J gave up 0 bases, with 10 bases separating them. CDR3 coding DNA: TGTGCCAGCAGTCTTAACCGGGCAACTAATGAAAAACTGTTTTTT. Its protein is CASSLNRATNEKLFF.

This clone appeared a few times. The chain joins TRBV7-9 to TRBJ2-7; D remains unclear. Looked up from germline, CDR1 is SEHNR and CDR2 is FQNEAQ (reference sequence). Trimming took 1 base from V and 5 from J, leaving 6 bases between them. The CDR3 runs to 12 residues. The DNA of the CDR3 is TGTGCCAGCAGCTTAGGAGTGAACGAGCAGTACTTC. Its protein product is CASSLGVNEQYF.

The J gene is TRBJ2-2, the V gene TRBV10-3; the match to TRBD1 covers 8 bases. The trim removed 3 bases at V and 7 bases at J, leaving 10 bases unmatched. CDR3 size: 16 residues. CDR1 and CDR2 from the germline V gene are ENHRY and SYGVKD. This chain's CDR3 is CAISETQGARNGELFF. The CDR3 DNA reads as TGTGCCATCAGTGAAACCCAGGGGGCGAGGAACGGGGAGCTGTTTTTT.

This clone was counted a few times. The rearrangement uses TRBV27 and TRBJ1-2, with D tentatively TRBD1 (5 bases). V lost 7 bases and J lost 4, with 16 bases in between. CDR3 length equals 14 residues. CDR1 is MNHEY, CDR2 SMNVEV, per germline (reference sequence). The CDR3 spells CASTPMRGPYGYTF. CDR3 nucleotide sequence: TGTGCCAGCACCCCGATGAGGGGACCCTATGGCTACACCTTC.